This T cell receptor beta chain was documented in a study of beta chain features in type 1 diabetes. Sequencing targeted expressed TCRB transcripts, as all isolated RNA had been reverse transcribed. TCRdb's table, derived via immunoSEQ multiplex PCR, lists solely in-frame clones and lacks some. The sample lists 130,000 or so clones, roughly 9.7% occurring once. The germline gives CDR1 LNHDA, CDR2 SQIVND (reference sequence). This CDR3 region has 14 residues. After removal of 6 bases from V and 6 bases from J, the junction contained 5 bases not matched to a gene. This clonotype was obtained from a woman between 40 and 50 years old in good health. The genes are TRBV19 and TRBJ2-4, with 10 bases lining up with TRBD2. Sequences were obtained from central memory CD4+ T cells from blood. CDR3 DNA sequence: TGTGCCAGTAGACTAGCGGGGCCCGGAAACATTCAGTACTTC. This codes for CASRLAGPGNIQYF.